This T cell receptor (beta chain) was found in a study of CD8 T cell repertoires and HIV-1 epitope variants (dated by TCRdb to about 2020). A note on the overall study: In separate culture wells, T cells were stimulated with each of twenty-five peptides that represented autologous and known Gag and Nef epitope variants. Cultures were maintained for approximately nine days in IMDM with gentamicin, and half-media changes adding IL-2, IL-7 and IL-15 were performed on days 3 and 7. The epitopes tested were three Gag epitope families plus Nef HW9 and YT9. A CMV, EBV and flu peptide pool, the Ebola AY9 epitope as negative control, and a no-peptide well were included as control conditions. A total of some 83 T cell cultures were run, with each culture condition done in triplicate except for one peptide, which was done in duplicate. T cells were enriched using the EasySep Human T Cell Enrichment Kit and were co-cultured with equal numbers of autologous T cell-negative cells serving as antigen-presenting cells. An aliquot of 1M T cells was set aside as an uncultured baseline condition, separate from the 83 T cell cultures. What the study reported, not specific to this receptor: Some ten antigen-specific TCR beta clonotypes were identified, of which more than five appeared to be cross-reactive for autologous or known escape epitope variants. Roughly 5 clonotypes recognized the Nef KF9 family and one clonotype recognized the HW9 family, while no responses were seen to the TAALDMSHF plasma variant. Only TCR beta chains were identified by the assay, and proliferation to antigen, not T cell function or cytokine profile, was indicated.

Sequencing of TCR beta CDR3 regions was performed at survey depth on the immunoSEQ platform. The QIAamp DNA micro kit was used to extract genomic DNA from every cultured and uncultured CD8+ T cell population. As for the authors' bioinformatics: Any sample with under 5,000 productive reads was excluded, and this exclusion removed about 7% of the 75 cultures stimulated with HIV peptides. A MANAFEST web app trimmed sequences to CDR3 and removed nonproductive sequences, CDR3s under 5 amino acids, and those not starting C or ending F/W. Antigen-specific clonotypes had to expand in at least 2 of 3 replicates versus no-peptide control at FDR 0.01, only within one epitope family. In addition, a specific clonotype needed a frequency at least fivefold higher than in wells stimulated with peptides from other epitope families. TCRdb took over this immuneACCESS table, retaining in-frame rearrangements with V and J assigned. Such tables are incomplete; in checked studies, under half of the missing clones stem from an unresolved V gene, and the remainder is unexplained. V and J calls and clone size come straight from that table; D and trimming were deduced from the DNA. For this sample there are about 90,000 clones; around 67% appear just once. Roughly 24% of the sample rests with the top ten.

There are 18 amino acids in the CDR3, from cysteine to phenylalanine inclusive. Only the CDR3 portion is preserved as DNA: 54 bases, with reading frame beginning at the first base. CDR1 and CDR2, looked up from the germline V gene, are MDHEN and SYDVKM. V loses 4 bases of germline sequence and J loses 3 bases, and the interval between the two ends is 25 bases. This clone showed up just a few times. Its target antigen remains unknown. No base-level quality is on record; no much larger clone is a single base apart. The EasySep Human CD8+ T Cell Enrichment Kit was used on day 10 to isolate CD8+ T cells from every culture.

The rearrangement combines TRBV28 with TRBJ2-7; the D region may be TRBD1 or TRBD2, each matching 5 bases equally. The specimen sequenced was uncultured baseline CD8+ T cells from peripheral blood mononuclear cells (PBMCs). The receptor comes from a male donor with HIV. The bases read TGTGCCAGCAGTTCAGAACGTTGGCGGCCCGGGGCCCACTACGAGCAGTACTTC. The encoded protein is CASSSERWRPGAHYEQYF.